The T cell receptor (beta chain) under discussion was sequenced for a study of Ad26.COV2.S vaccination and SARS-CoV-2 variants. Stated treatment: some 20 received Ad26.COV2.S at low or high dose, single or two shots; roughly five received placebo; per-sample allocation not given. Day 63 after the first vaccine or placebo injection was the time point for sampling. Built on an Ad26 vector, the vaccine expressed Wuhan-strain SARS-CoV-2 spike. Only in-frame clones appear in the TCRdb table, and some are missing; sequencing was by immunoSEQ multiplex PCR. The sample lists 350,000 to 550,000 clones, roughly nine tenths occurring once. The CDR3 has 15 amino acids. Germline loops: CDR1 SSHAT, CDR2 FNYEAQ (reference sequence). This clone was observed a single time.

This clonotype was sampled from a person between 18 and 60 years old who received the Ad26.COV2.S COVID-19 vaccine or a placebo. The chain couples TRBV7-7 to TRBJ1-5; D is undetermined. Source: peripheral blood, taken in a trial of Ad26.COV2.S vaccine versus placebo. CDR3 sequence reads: CATRLIRTSNQPQHF. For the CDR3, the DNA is TGTGCTACCCGTTTGATACGGACTAGCAATCAGCCCCAGCATTTT.